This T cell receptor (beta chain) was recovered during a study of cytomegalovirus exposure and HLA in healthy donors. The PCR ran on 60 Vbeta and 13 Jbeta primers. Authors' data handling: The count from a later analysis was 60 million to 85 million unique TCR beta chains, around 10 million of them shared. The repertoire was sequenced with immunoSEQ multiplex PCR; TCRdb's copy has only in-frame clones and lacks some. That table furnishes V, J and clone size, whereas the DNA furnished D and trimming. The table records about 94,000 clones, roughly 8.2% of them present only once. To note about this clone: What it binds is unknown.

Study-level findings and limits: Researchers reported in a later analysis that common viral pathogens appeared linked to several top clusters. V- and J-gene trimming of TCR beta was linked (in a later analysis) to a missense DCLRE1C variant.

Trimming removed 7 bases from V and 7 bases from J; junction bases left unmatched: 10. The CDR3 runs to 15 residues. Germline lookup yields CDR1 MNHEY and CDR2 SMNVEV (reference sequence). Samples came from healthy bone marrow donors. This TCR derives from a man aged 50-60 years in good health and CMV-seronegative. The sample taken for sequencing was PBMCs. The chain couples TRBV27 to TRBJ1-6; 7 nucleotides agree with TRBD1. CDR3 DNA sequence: TGTGCCAGCAAAAACCCCGACAGGGTGAATTCACCCCTCCACTTT. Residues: CASKNPDRVNSPLHF.